Here is one TCR beta chain with its context. The sample originates from a study of CD8 T cells in Susac syndrome. V dropped 2 bases and J dropped 2; count of bases not matched to a gene: 4. The CDR3 has 16 amino acids. CDR1 SGHTA and CDR2 FQGNSA come from the germline V gene. RNA in amounts of about 0.45 to 1 ug was reverse transcribed with random hexamers. One entry per CDR3 protein results from TCRdb running MiXCR on the immunoSEQ multiplex PCR reads. Here the sample spans 150,000 to 200,000 distinct CDR3 sequences, 95% being singletons. The sequenced material came from CD8+ T cells from PBMCs. This sequence was found in a human donor with Susac syndrome. This rearrangement joins TRBV7-2 to TRBJ2-5; 11 nucleotides align to TRBD2. CDR3 nucleotide sequence: TGTGCCAGCAGCTTAAGGGGACTAGCGGTGCAAGAGACCCAGTACTTC. Protein sequence: CASSLRGLAVQETQYF.